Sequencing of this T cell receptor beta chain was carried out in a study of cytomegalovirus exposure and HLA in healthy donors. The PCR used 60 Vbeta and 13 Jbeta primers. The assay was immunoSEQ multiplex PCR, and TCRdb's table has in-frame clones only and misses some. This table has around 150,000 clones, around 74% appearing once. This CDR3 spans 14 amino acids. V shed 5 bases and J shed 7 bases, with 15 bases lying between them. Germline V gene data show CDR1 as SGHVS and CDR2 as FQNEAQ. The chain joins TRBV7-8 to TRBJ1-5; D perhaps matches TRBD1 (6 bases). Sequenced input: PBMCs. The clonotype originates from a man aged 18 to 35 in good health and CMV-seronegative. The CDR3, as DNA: TGTGCCAGCAGCCTGGGGGCAATGGGCCAGCCCCAGCATTTT. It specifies CASSLGAMGQPQHF.